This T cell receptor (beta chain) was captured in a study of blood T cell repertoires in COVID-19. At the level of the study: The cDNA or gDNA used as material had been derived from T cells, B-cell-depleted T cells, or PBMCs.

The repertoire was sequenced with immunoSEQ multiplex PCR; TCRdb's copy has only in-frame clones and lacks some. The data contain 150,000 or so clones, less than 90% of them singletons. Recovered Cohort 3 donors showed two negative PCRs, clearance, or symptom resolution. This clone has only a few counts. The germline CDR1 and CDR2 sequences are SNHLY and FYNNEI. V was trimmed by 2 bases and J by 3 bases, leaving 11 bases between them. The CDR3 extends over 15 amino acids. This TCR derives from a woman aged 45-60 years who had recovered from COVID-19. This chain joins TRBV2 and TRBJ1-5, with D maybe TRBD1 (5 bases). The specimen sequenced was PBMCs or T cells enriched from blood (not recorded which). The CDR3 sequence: CASSELQGNNQPQHF. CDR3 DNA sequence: TGTGCCAGCAGTGAACTTCAGGGAAACAATCAGCCCCAGCATTTT. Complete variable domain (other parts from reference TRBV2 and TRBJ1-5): EPEVTQTPSHQVTQMGQEVILRCVPISNHLYFYWYRQILGQKVEFLVSFYNNEISEKSEIFDDQFSVERPDGSNFTLKIRSTKLEDSAMYFCASSELQGNNQPQHFGDGTRLSIL.